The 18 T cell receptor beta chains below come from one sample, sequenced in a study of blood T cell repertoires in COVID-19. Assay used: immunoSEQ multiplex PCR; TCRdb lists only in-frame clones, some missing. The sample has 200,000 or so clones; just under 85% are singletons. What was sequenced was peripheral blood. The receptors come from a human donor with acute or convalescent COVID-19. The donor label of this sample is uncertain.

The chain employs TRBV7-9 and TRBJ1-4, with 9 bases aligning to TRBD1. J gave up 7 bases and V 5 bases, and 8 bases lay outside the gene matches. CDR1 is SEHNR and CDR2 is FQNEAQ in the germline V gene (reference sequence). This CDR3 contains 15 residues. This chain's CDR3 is CASSLGDREFEKLFF. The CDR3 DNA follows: TGTGCCAGCAGCCTAGGGGACAGGGAGTTTGAAAAACTGTTTTTT.

The CDR3 region has the DNA TGTGCCAGCTCAGACAGTGGTGCCAAAAACATTCAGTACTTC. Protein sequence: CASSDSGAKNIQYF. The gene calls are TRBV18 and TRBJ2-4; D is possibly TRBD1 (5 bases). V shed 5 bases and J shed 1 base, with 9 bases lying between them. Germline V gene data show CDR1 as KGHSH and CDR2 as LQKENI. The CDR3 extends over 14 amino acids.

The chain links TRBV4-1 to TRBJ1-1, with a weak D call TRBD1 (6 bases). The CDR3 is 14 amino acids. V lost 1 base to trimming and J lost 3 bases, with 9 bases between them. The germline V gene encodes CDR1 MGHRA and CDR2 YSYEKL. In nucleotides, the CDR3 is TGCGCCAGCAGCCAAGTGGGGGCCTACACTGAAGCTTTCTTT. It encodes CASSQVGAYTEAFF.

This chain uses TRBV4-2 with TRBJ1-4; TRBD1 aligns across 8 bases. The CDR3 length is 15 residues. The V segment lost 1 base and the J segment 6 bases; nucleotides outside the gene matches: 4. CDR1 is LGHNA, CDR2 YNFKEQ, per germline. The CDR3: CASSQGQGRDEKLFF. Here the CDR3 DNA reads TGTGCCAGCAGCCAAGGACAGGGGAGGGATGAAAAACTGTTTTTT.

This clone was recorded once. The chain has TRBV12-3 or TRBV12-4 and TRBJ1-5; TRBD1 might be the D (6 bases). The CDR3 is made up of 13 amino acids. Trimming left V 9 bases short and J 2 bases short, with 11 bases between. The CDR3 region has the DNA TGTGCCAGTAGGGGGGGCGGCAATCAGCCCCAGCATTTT. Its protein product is CASRGGGNQPQHF.

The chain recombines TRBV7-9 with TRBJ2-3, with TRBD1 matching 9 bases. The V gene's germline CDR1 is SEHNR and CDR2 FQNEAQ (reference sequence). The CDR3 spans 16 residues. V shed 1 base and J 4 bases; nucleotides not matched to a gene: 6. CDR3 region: CASSLGDRGSADTQYF. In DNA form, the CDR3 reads TGTGCCAGCAGCTTAGGAGACAGGGGGTCCGCAGATACGCAGTATTTT.

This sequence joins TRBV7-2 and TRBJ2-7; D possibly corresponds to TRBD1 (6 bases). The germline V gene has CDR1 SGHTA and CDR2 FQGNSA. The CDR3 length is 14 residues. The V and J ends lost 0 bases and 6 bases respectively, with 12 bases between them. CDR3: CASSLAGRGSEQYF. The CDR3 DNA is TGTGCCAGCAGCTTAGCAGGCAGGGGAAGCGAGCAGTACTTC. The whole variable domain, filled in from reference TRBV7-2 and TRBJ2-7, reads GAGVSQSPSNKVTEKGKDVELRCDPISGHTALYWYRQSLGQGLEFLIYFQGNSAPDKSGLPSDRFSAERTGGSVSTLTIQRTQQEDSAVYLCASSLAGRGSEQYFGPGTRLTVT.

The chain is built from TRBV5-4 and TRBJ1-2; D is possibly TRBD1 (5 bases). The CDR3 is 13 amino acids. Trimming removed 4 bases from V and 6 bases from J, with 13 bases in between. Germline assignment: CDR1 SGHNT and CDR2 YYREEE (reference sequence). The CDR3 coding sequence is TGTGCCAGCAGCCCCGACAGATCTAATGGCTACACCTTC. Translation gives CASSPDRSNGYTF.

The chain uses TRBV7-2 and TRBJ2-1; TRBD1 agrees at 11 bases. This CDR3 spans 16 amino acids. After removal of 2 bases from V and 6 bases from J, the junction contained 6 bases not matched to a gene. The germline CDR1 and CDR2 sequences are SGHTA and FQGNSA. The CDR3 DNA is TGTGCCAGCAGCTTACTAGCCGGGACAGGGGGCAATGAGCAGTTCTTC. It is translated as CASSLLAGTGGNEQFF.

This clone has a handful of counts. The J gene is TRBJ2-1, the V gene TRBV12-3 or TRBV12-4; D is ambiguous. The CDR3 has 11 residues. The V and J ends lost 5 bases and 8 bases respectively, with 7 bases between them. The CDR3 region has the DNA TGTGCCAGCAGTCCTCACTATGAGCAGTTCTTC. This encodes CASSPHYEQFF.

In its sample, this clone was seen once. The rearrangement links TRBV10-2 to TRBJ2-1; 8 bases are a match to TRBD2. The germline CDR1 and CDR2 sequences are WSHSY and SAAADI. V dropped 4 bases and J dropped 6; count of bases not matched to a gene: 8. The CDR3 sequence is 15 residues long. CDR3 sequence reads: CASSVLVAGGNEQFF. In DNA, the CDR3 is TGCGCCAGCAGTGTCCTCGTTGCGGGAGGCAATGAGCAGTTCTTC.

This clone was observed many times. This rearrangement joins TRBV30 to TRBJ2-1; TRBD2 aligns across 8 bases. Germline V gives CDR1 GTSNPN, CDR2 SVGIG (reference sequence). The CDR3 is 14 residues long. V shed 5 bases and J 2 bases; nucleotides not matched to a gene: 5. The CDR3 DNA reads TGTGCCTGGCAACTAGCGGCGACCTACAATGAGCAGTTCTTC. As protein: CAWQLAATYNEQFF.

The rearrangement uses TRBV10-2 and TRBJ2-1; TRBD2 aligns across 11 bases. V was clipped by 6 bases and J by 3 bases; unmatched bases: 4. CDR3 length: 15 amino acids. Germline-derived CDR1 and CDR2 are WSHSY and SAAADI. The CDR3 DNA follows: TGCGCCAGCAGACCCGGACTAGCGGGCTACAATGAGCAGTTCTTC. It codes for CASRPGLAGYNEQFF.

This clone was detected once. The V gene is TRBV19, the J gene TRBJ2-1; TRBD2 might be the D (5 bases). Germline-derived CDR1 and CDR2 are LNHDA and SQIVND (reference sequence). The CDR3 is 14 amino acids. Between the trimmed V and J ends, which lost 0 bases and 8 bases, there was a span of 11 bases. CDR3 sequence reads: CASSIETARDEQFF. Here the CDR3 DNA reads TGTGCCAGTAGTATAGAAACAGCGAGGGATGAGCAGTTCTTC.

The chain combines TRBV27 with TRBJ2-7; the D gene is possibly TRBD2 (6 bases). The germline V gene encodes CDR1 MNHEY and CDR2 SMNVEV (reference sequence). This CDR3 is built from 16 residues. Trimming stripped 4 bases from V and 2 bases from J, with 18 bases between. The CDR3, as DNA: TGTGCCAGCAGTTCTACCACACTAGCTCAGCCCTACGAGCAGTACTTC. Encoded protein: CASSSTTLAQPYEQYF.

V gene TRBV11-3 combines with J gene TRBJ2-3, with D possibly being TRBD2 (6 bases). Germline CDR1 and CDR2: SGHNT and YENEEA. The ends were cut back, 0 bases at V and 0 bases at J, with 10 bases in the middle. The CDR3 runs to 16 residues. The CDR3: CASSLEASASTDTQYF. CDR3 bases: TGTGCCAGCAGCTTAGAAGCTAGCGCGAGCACAGATACGCAGTATTTT. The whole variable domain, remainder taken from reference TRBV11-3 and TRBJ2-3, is EAGVVQSPRYKIIEKKQPVAFWCNPISGHNTLYWYLQNLGQGPELLIRYENEEAVDDSQLPKDRFSAERLKGVDSTLKIQPAELGDSAVYLCASSLEASASTDTQYFGPGTRLTVL.

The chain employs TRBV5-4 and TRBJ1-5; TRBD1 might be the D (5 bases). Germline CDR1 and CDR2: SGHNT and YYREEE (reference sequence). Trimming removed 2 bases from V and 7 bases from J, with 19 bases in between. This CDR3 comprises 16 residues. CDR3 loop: CASSFGGGKSQQPQHF. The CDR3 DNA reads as TGTGCCAGCAGCTTTGGGGGGGGAAAGTCCCAGCAGCCCCAGCATTTT.

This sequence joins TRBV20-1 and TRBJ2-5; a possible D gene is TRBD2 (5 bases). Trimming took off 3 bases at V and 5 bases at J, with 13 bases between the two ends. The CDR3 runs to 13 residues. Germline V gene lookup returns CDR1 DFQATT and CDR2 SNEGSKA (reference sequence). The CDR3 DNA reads TGCAGTGCTAGTTTTGGTCCGGGGGAGACCCAGTACTTC. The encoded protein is CSASFGPGETQYF.